Below, 13 T cell receptor beta chains from the same sample are listed, as sequenced in a study of cytomegalovirus exposure and HLA in healthy donors. PCR involved 60 Vbeta and 13 Jbeta primers. The method was immunoSEQ multiplex PCR; TCRdb's version includes in-frame clones alone and lacks a portion of them. The table has around 220,000 clones, more than 60% seen once. Material: PBMCs. The receptors shown here come from a girl aged 2-10 years in good health and CMV-seronegative.

This clone was recorded a few times. Here the CDR3 reads CASWGQLNTEAFF. The CDR3 DNA sequence: TGTGCCAGCTGGGGACAGCTGAACACTGAAGCTTTCTTT. This sequence joins TRBV6-5 and TRBJ1-1; 7 nucleotides agree with TRBD1. CDR3 length equals 13 residues. Germline lookup yields CDR1 MNHEY and CDR2 SVGAGI. J gave up 0 bases and V 8 bases, and 3 bases lay outside the gene matches.

The genes are TRBV5-6 and TRBJ2-2; the match to TRBD1 covers 10 bases. Germline loops: CDR1 SGHDT, CDR2 YYEEEE. The CDR3 totals 15 residues. The junction had 5 bases not matched to a gene; V was cut back by 3 bases and J by 6 bases. CDR3 sequence (DNA): TGTGCCAGCAGCTCTTTGGACAGGGGGGCCGGGGAGCTGTTTTTT. Protein sequence: CASSSLDRGAGELFF.

The genes are TRBV18 and TRBJ1-2; no clear D gene. CDR1 KGHSH and CDR2 LQKENI come from the germline V gene. This CDR3 spans 13 amino acids. V lost 0 bases and J lost 9, with 11 bases in between. The CDR3 sequence is CASSPPDSPSYTF. CDR3 nucleotide sequence: TGTGCCAGCTCACCACCTGATAGTCCGAGCTACACCTTC.

V usage is TRBV6-5 and J usage is TRBJ2-2, with D possibly matching TRBD2 (6 bases). Trimming took off 9 bases at V and 6 bases at J, with 17 bases between the two ends. Germline V lookup: CDR1 MNHEY, CDR2 SVGAGI. The length of the CDR3 is 14 residues. CDR3 coding DNA: TGTGCCAGTACCAGATCTAGCGTTGCCGGGGAGCTGTTTTTT. Translating it yields CASTRSSVAGELFF.

This clone was observed a single time. The genes are TRBV18 and TRBJ1-1; 10 nucleotides align to TRBD1. CDR3 length equals 15 residues. V lost 5 bases to trimming and J lost 6 bases; unmatched junction nucleotides: 9. The V gene's germline CDR1 is KGHSH and CDR2 LQKENI. The CDR3 spells CASSAYRDRGPEAFF. CDR3 in DNA: TGTGCCAGCTCAGCATACCGGGACAGGGGCCCTGAAGCTTTCTTT.

The chain joins TRBV2 to TRBJ2-5; TRBD1 matches 7 bases. The closer fit of TRBJ2-7 to the DNA end suggests the J call may be wrong. The CDR3 contains 14 residues. Germline values: CDR1 SNHLY, CDR2 FYNNEI. This chain's CDR3 is CASRAQGSFYEQYF. The CDR3 DNA sequence: TGTGCCAGCAGAGCACAGGGGAGTTTCTACGAGCAGTACTTC.

The rearrangement joins TRBV6-1 to TRBJ2-7; TRBD1 might be the D (6 bases). V lost 3 bases, J lost 3 bases, and 15 bases lay in between. CDR3 size: 15 residues. Germline V gene sequence: CDR1 MNHNS, CDR2 SASEGT. CDR3 sequence: CASSEGQGTNYEQYF. The DNA for the CDR3 is TGTGCCAGCAGTGAGGGCCAGGGGACCAACTACGAGCAGTACTTC.

V gene TRBV30 combines with J gene TRBJ1-1; D remains ambiguous. V lost 8 bases and J 4 bases, leaving 23 bases between the germline ends. This CDR3 is 15 amino acids long. Germline values: CDR1 GTSNPN, CDR2 SVGIG (reference sequence). CDR3 protein: CALAWGDISFTEAFF. CDR3 DNA: TGTGCCCTGGCCTGGGGAGATATAAGTTTCACTGAAGCTTTCTTT.

The chain links TRBV27 to TRBJ2-7; TRBD2 might be the D (5 bases). V lost 8 bases and J 1 base, leaving 15 bases between the germline ends. CDR1 MNHEY and CDR2 SMNVEV come from the germline V gene (reference sequence). The CDR3 runs 14 residues. CDR3 nucleotides: TGTGCCAGCCCTATTTACGGGGAGTCCTACGAGCAGTACTTC. Translated: CASPIYGESYEQYF.

The CDR3 nucleotides read TGTGCCAGCAGTGAACCGTTCGGAACTCGGGAGAACACTGAAGCTTTCTTT. Protein: CASSEPFGTRENTEAFF. The V call is TRBV6-1, the J call TRBJ1-1; no definite D call. Per the germline V gene, CDR1 is MNHNS and CDR2 is SASEGT. This CDR3 has 17 residues. V was cut by 2 bases and J by 1 base, with 17 bases left in between.

The CDR3 loop is CTSSDVTSGRFWEQYF. The DNA of the CDR3 is TGCACCAGCAGCGATGTGACTAGCGGGAGGTTTTGGGAGCAGTACTTC. V usage is TRBV1 and J usage is TRBJ2-7; no check of the table's D call, TRBD2, against the DNA was made. TRBV1 is an annotated pseudogene. CDR3 length: 16 amino acids.

The V call is TRBV5-1, the J call TRBJ2-3; 9 bases are shared with TRBD2. The germline gives CDR1 SGHRS, CDR2 YFSETQ. The CDR3 sequence is 15 residues long. J lost 1 base, V lost 5 bases, and 5 bases had no gene match. The CDR3 DNA reads TGCGCCAGCAGGGCTTTAGCGGGGGGCACAGATACGCAGTATTTT. It encodes CASRALAGGTDTQYF.

The CDR3 nucleotides are TGTGCCAGCAGCGCAAGCGGTTCAGGCTCCTACAATGAGCAGTTCTTC. This sequence encodes CASSASGSGSYNEQFF. V gene TRBV9 combines with J gene TRBJ2-1, with D perhaps matching TRBD2 (5 bases). Germline V gives CDR1 SGDLS, CDR2 YYNGEE. The V and J ends lost 3 bases and 0 bases respectively, with 13 bases between them. This CDR3 is 16 amino acids long.